The 25 T cell receptor beta chains given below trace back to one sample, sequenced in a study of blood T cell repertoires in COVID-19. Sequencing used immunoSEQ multiplex PCR; TCRdb keeps in-frame clones, though not all of them. The table shows roughly 160,000 clones, with roughly 85% occurring only once. Sequencing was done on a sample of PBMCs or T cells enriched from blood (not recorded which). These receptors were obtained from a man between 60 and 70 years old who had recovered from COVID-19.

The V call is TRBV15, the J call TRBJ2-5; the D gene is possibly TRBD1 (5 bases). V was trimmed by 0 bases and J by 5 bases, leaving 13 bases between them. CDR3 length: 15 amino acids. The germline V gene has CDR1 LNHNV and CDR2 YYDKDF (reference sequence). Written as DNA, the CDR3 is TGTGCCACCAGCAGAGATCTCGCAGGGATGGAGACCCAGTACTTC. The encoded protein is CATSRDLAGMETQYF.

The rearrangement joins TRBV9 to TRBJ2-7, with a tentative D call TRBD2 (5 bases). Per germline, CDR1 SGDLS and CDR2 YYNGEE. V was trimmed by 0 bases and J by 4 bases, leaving 11 bases between them. The CDR3 extends over 14 amino acids. CDR3 sequence (DNA): TGTGCCAGCAGCGTAGATAAACTAGATTACGAGCAGTACTTC. Its translation is CASSVDKLDYEQYF.

This clone was counted a single time. The chain recombines TRBV28 with TRBJ2-1; D possibly corresponds to TRBD2 (6 bases). Germline assignment: CDR1 MDHEN and CDR2 SYDVKM. The CDR3 spans 15 residues. Trimming removed 5 bases at V and 8 bases at J, with 19 bases between. The CDR3 is CASSHTGTPYHEQFF. The DNA of the CDR3 is TGTGCCAGCAGTCATACCGGGACTCCCTATCATGAGCAGTTCTTC. The whole variable domain, filled in from reference TRBV28 and TRBJ2-1, reads DVKVTQSSRYLVKRTGEKVFLECVQDMDHENMFWYRQDPGLGLRLIYFSYDVKMKEKGDIPEGYSVSREKKERFSLILESASTNQTSMYLCASSHTGTPYHEQFFGPGTRLTVL.

The V gene is TRBV9, the J gene TRBJ1-2, with D possibly TRBD1 on 5 matching bases. The length of the CDR3 is 14 residues. The germline CDR1 and CDR2 sequences are SGDLS and YYNGEE. V dropped 4 bases and J dropped 4 bases, with 14 bases sitting between them. CDR3 DNA: TGTGCCAGCAGCCCGTCCAGGGCTGGCTATGGCTACACCTTC. It is translated as CASSPSRAGYGYTF.

This clone was seen a single time. The chain uses TRBV30 and TRBJ2-7; TRBD2 aligns across 11 bases. V lost 5 bases, J lost 4 bases, and 7 bases stayed unmatched. The germline gives CDR1 GTSNPN, CDR2 SVGIG (reference sequence). The length of the CDR3 is 14 residues. CDR3 DNA sequence: TGTGCCTGGTGTAGCGGGGGGGCCTTATACGAGCAGTACTTC. This codes for CAWCSGGALYEQYF.

This chain connects TRBV29-1 to TRBJ1-2; TRBD1 matches 12 bases. The V gene's germline CDR1 is SQVTM and CDR2 ANQGSEA. The CDR3 contains 13 residues. V lost 2 bases and J lost 6; bases outside the gene matches: 1. CDR3 protein: CSVERDRGHGYTF. The DNA for the CDR3 is TGCAGCGTTGAAAGGGACAGGGGGCATGGCTACACCTTC.

V is TRBV3-1 (or the pseudogene TRBV3-2) and J is TRBJ1-3; D is perhaps TRBD1 (6 bases). V gave up 2 bases and J gave up 4 bases, with 15 bases separating them. The germline CDR1 and CDR2 sequences are LGHDT and YNNKEL (reference sequence). CDR3 length: 16 amino acids. In DNA form, the CDR3 reads TGTGCCAGCAGCCAAATAAGGGGGAAGTTCGGAAACACCATATATTTT. This translates into CASSQIRGKFGNTIYF.

This chain joins TRBV5-1 and TRBJ2-2; 10 bases are shared with TRBD2. Losses at the gene ends were 3 bases for V and 5 bases for J; bases not matched to a gene: 7. Germline V gene sequence: CDR1 SGHRS, CDR2 YFSETQ. The CDR3 is 16 amino acids. The CDR3 protein is CASSSRLAGATGELFF. The DNA of the CDR3 is TGCGCCAGCAGCTCCAGGCTAGCGGGGGCAACCGGGGAGCTGTTTTTT.

The gene calls are TRBV11-3 and TRBJ2-1; a weak D match, TRBD2 (5 bases). There are 13 residues in the CDR3. CDR1 and CDR2 (germline): SGHNT, YENEEA. The ends were cut back, 1 base at V and 6 bases at J, with 7 bases in the middle. Written as DNA, the CDR3 is TGTGCCAGCAGCTTAGGAGGGATCAATGAGCAGTTCTTC. This codes for CASSLGGINEQFF.

This chain uses TRBV7-9 with TRBJ1-1, with D possibly TRBD1 on 5 matching bases. V was clipped by 5 bases and J by 8 bases, with 15 bases between them. The CDR3 sequence is 13 residues long. Germline CDR1 reads SEHNR; CDR2 reads FQNEAQ (reference sequence). CDR3 loop: CASSERQRQEAFF. In DNA form, the CDR3 reads TGTGCCAGCAGCGAGAGACAGCGTCAGGAAGCTTTCTTT. The full variable domain, in which reference TRBV7-9 and TRBJ1-1 provide the parts outside the CDR3, is DTGVSQNPRHKITKRGQNVTFRCDPISEHNRLYWYRQTLGQGPEFLTYFQNEAQLEKSRLLSDRFSAERPKGSFSTLEIQRTEQGDSAMYLCASSERQRQEAFFGQGTRLTVV.

J is TRBJ1-2 and V is TRBV5-1; TRBD1 aligns across 7 bases. V dropped 4 bases and J dropped 3; count of bases not matched to a gene: 6. Looked up from germline, CDR1 is SGHRS and CDR2 is YFSETQ. This CDR3 region has 14 residues. CDR3 sequence reads: CASSGGQKDYGYTF. CDR3 DNA: TGCGCCAGCAGCGGGGGACAGAAAGACTATGGCTACACCTTC. Full variable domain (remainder filled in from reference TRBV5-1 and TRBJ1-2): KAGVTQTPRYLIKTRGQQVTLSCSPISGHRSVSWYQQTPGQGLQFLFEYFSETQRNKGNFPGRFSGRQFSNSRSEMNVSTLELGDSALYLCASSGGQKDYGYTFGSGTRLTVV.

The chain uses TRBV5-5 and TRBJ1-2; D perhaps matches TRBD1 (6 bases). CDR3 length: 15 residues. The germline V and J ends were trimmed by 0 bases and 3 bases, with 12 bases remaining between them. The germline V gene encodes CDR1 SGHKS and CDR2 YYEKEE (reference sequence). CDR3 nucleotides: TGTGCCAGCAGCTTGGCCTCAGGGGCGGACTATGGCTACACCTTC. This encodes CASSLASGADYGYTF.

The chain joins TRBV18 to TRBJ1-4, with D hard to call. Germline assignment: CDR1 KGHSH and CDR2 LQKENI. The CDR3 extends over 10 amino acids. Trimming took off 9 bases at V and 5 bases at J, with 4 bases between the two ends. CDR3 DNA: TGTGCCAGTAAAAATGAAAAACTGTTTTTT. This codes for CASKNEKLFF.

The chain joins TRBV7-8 to TRBJ2-7; a possible D gene is TRBD2 (6 bases). V lost 2 bases, J lost 5 bases, and 19 bases lay in between. The CDR3 covers 16 residues. Germline-derived CDR1 and CDR2 are SGHVS and FQNEAQ. CDR3 nucleotides: TGTGCCAGCAGCTTAAGAAGGCTAGCGATATCCCACGAGCAGTACTTC. This encodes CASSLRRLAISHEQYF.

V is TRBV11-3 and J is TRBJ2-1; D is undetermined. The germline V and J ends were trimmed by 0 bases and 10 bases, with 10 bases remaining between them. The CDR3 extends over 13 amino acids. Germline loops: CDR1 SGHNT, CDR2 YENEEA. The CDR3 DNA reads as TGTGCCAGCAGCTTAGATAGTGCCGGGGAGCAGTTCTTC. Its translation: CASSLDSAGEQFF.

This chain joins TRBV28 and TRBJ1-1, with TRBD1 as a possible D gene (5 bases). Germline lookup yields CDR1 MDHEN and CDR2 SYDVKM. The CDR3 runs 13 residues. V was trimmed by 5 bases and J by 8 bases, leaving 15 bases between them. CDR3 amino acids: CASSPWGGSEAFF. CDR3 bases: TGTGCCAGCAGTCCTTGGGGGGGTTCGGAAGCTTTCTTT.

This clone was detected a few times. V is TRBV24-1 and J is TRBJ2-1; TRBD2 matches 10 bases. This CDR3 comprises 17 residues. From germline, CDR1 is KGHDR and CDR2 SFDVKD. V lost 4 bases, J lost 6 bases, and 11 bases stayed unmatched. CDR3 nucleotides: TGTGCCACCAGTGAGACCCCAACGGGACTAGCGATCAATGAGCAGTTCTTC. Protein sequence: CATSETPTGLAINEQFF.

J is TRBJ2-2 and V is TRBV7-3; 12 bases agree with TRBD2. The length of the CDR3 is 16 residues. Germline CDR1 is SGHTA and CDR2 is FQGTGA. The V and J ends lost 2 bases and 4 bases, in that order; junction bases with no gene match: 2. The DNA for the CDR3 is TGTGCCAGCAGCTTAGGACTAGCGGGGAGCACCGGGGAGCTGTTTTTT. Translation gives CASSLGLAGSTGELFF.

The rearrangement uses TRBV2 and TRBJ2-2; D remains unclear. V lost 3 bases, J lost 4 bases, and 12 bases lay in between. CDR1 and CDR2 (germline): SNHLY, FYNNEI. The CDR3 has 15 residues. The CDR3 sequence is CASSDPQVRTGELFF. In DNA, the CDR3 is TGTGCCAGCAGTGATCCCCAGGTGCGCACCGGGGAGCTGTTTTTT. Using reference TRBV2 and TRBJ2-2 for the parts outside the CDR3, the full variable domain is EPEVTQTPSHQVTQMGQEVILRCVPISNHLYFYWYRQILGQKVEFLVSFYNNEISEKSEIFDDQFSVERPDGSNFTLKIRSTKLEDSAMYFCASSDPQVRTGELFFGEGSRLTVL.

This chain joins TRBV13 and TRBJ1-1; the match to TRBD1 covers 7 bases. The junction had 5 bases not matched to a gene; V was cut back by 3 bases and J by 1 base. Germline V CDR1 and CDR2: PRHDT, FYEKMQ (reference sequence). The length of the CDR3 is 15 residues. The DNA of the CDR3 is TGTGCCAGCAGCTTTAGGACAGGATCGAACACTGAAGCTTTCTTT. Translating it yields CASSFRTGSNTEAFF.

The chain links TRBV24-1 to TRBJ2-3; 7 bases line up with TRBD2. The J segment lost 6 bases and the V segment lost 6 bases, leaving 11 bases of the junction unmatched. Germline V CDR1 and CDR2: KGHDR, SFDVKD. The CDR3 runs to 15 residues. This chain's CDR3 is CATSFSGDSRDTQYF. CDR3 sequence (DNA): TGTGCCACCAGTTTCAGCGGGGACTCTCGGGATACGCAGTATTTT.

V gene TRBV20-1 combines with J gene TRBJ1-4; D is possibly TRBD1 (6 bases). The CDR3 spans 14 residues. From germline, CDR1 is DFQATT and CDR2 SNEGSKA (reference sequence). Trimming left V 3 bases short and J 4 bases short, with 12 bases between. Here the CDR3 reads CSASIAGVNEKLFF. In DNA, the CDR3 is TGCAGTGCTAGTATCGCAGGGGTTAATGAAAAACTGTTTTTT.

This clone was observed a single time. The chain combines TRBV5-6 with TRBJ1-6; D call uncertain. The V gene lost 0 bases and the J gene lost 4 bases, with 5 bases spanning the gap. The CDR3 is made up of 14 amino acids. CDR1 and CDR2 (germline): SGHDT, YYEEEE. The DNA for the CDR3 is TGTGCCAGCAGCTTGGGTCAGTATAATTCACCCCTCCACTTT. It is translated as CASSLGQYNSPLHF.

This clone was detected a few times. V gene TRBV27 combines with J gene TRBJ1-5, with a tentative D call TRBD1 (5 bases). Germline CDR1 and CDR2: MNHEY and SMNVEV (reference sequence). V dropped 6 bases and J dropped 0 bases, with 18 bases sitting between them. The CDR3 sequence is 17 residues long. The CDR3 spells CASRGGAPPSSNQPQHF. For the CDR3, the DNA is TGTGCCAGCAGAGGCGGGGCCCCCCCGAGTAGCAATCAGCCCCAGCATTTT.

This chain uses TRBV6-5 with TRBJ2-7; 8 nucleotides match TRBD1. V lost 6 bases to trimming and J lost 5 bases; unmatched junction nucleotides: 6. The CDR3 is 13 amino acids. Germline values: CDR1 MNHEY, CDR2 SVGAGI. CDR3 nucleotides: TGTGCCAGCAGCGAGACAGGGGATGACGAGCAGTACTTC. It yields the protein CASSETGDDEQYF.